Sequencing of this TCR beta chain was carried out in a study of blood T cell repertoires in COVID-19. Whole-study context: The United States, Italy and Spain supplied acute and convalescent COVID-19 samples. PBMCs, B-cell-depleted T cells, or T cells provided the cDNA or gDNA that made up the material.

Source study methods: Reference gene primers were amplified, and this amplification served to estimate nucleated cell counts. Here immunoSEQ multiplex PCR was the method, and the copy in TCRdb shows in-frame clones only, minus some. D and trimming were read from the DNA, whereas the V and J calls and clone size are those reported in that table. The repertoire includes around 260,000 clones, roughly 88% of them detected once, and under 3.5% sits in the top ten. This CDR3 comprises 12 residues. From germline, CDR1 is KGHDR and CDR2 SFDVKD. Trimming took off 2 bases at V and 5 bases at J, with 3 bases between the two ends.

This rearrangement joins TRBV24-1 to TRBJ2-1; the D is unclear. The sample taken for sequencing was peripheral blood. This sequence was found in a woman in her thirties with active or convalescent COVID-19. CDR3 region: CATSDYNNEQFF. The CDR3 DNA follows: TGTGCCACCAGTGATTATAACAATGAGCAGTTCTTC.